The source of this T cell receptor beta chain is a study of radiation and T cells in renal cell carcinoma. The treatment here: treatment-naive control, cytoreductive nephrectomy. Clones were sequenced by immunoSEQ multiplex PCR, and TCRdb holds only the in-frame ones, with some missing. Among 15,000 or so clones listed, around 60% were seen once. The receptor's source is a man aged 45 to 65 with renal cell carcinoma. The source material was tumor tissue, sampled from a patient whose treatment was nephrectomy without radiotherapy.

DNA of the CDR3: TGCGCCAGCACAATGGGGGACATCACAGATACGCAGTATTTT. Translated: CASTMGDITDTQYF. The gene calls are TRBV5-1 and TRBJ2-3, with D perhaps matching TRBD1 (6 bases). Germline lookup yields CDR1 SGHRS and CDR2 YFSETQ. Trimming removed 6 bases from V and 2 bases from J, with 13 bases in between. The CDR3 spans 14 residues.